A single sample gave rise to the 28 T cell receptor beta chains below, sequenced in a study of preoperative IRX-2 immunotherapy in early breast cancer. Treatment denoted: preoperative locoregional IRX-2 cytokine immunotherapy. Measured with immunoSEQ multiplex PCR; TCRdb has only the in-frame clones, and not every one. The sample holds tens of thousands of clones, roughly 96% seen once. The sample was taken from a patient treated with IRX-2 immunotherapy. These receptors all come from a human donor with breast cancer.

This clone has a single count. The chain joins TRBV10-2 to TRBJ1-5, with D possibly TRBD1 on 6 matching bases. Trimming cost V 6 bases and J 6 bases, with 12 bases left between them. The CDR3 is 13 residues long. In germline, CDR1 is WSHSY, CDR2 SAAADI. CDR3 nucleotides: TGCGCCAGCAGCGAGGGGGGAGGTCAGCCCCAGCATTTT. It translates to CASSEGGGQPQHF.

The V and J genes are TRBV19 and TRBJ1-3, with D possibly matching TRBD1 (6 bases). CDR3 size: 13 residues. The V and J ends lost 6 bases and 8 bases respectively, with 14 bases between them. CDR1 and CDR2 (germline): LNHDA, SQIVND (reference sequence). The DNA of the CDR3 is TGTGCCAGTAGGCATTTGGGGGCTCACACCATATATTTT. Its protein product is CASRHLGAHTIYF.

This clone was seen once. This chain joins TRBV16 and TRBJ2-1; 7 bases are a match to TRBD1. CDR3 length: 14 amino acids. The V gene's germline CDR1 is KGHSY and CDR2 FQNENV. Unmatched junction bases numbered 4, after V lost 4 bases and J lost 4 bases. The CDR3: CASSPQQGYNEQFF. CDR3 sequence (DNA): TGTGCCAGCAGCCCACAACAGGGGTACAATGAGCAGTTCTTC. Full variable domain (rest looked up from reference TRBV16 and TRBJ2-1): GEEVAQTPKHLVRGEGQKAKLYCAPIKGHSYVFWYQQVLKNEFKFLISFQNENVFDETGMPKERFSAKCLPNSPCSLEIQATKLEDSAVYFCASSPQQGYNEQFFGPGTRLTVL.

The chain recombines TRBV7-3 with TRBJ2-5; 7 positions match TRBD1. CDR1 and CDR2 (germline): SGHTA, FQGTGA. V lost 2 bases, J lost 5 bases, and 5 bases stayed unmatched. The CDR3 contains 14 residues. CDR3 residues: CASSLGGRGETQYF. The CDR3 DNA reads as TGTGCCAGCAGCTTAGGGGGCAGGGGGGAGACCCAGTACTTC.

V is TRBV6-5 and J is TRBJ2-1; the D gene could be TRBD1 or TRBD2 (5 bases each). The V end was cut by 2 bases, the J end by 8 bases, with 16 bases between. Germline V gene data show CDR1 as MNHEY and CDR2 as SVGAGI. The CDR3 has 15 residues. CDR3 nucleotides: TGTGCCAGCAGTTACGAGGGACGGCCTTGGGATGAGCAGTTCTTC. Protein: CASSYEGRPWDEQFF.

This sequence joins TRBV28 and TRBJ1-2; D possibly corresponds to TRBD1 (5 bases). There are 14 residues in the CDR3. Germline CDR1 MDHEN, CDR2 SYDVKM. V gave up 8 bases and J gave up 4 bases, with 17 bases separating them. The CDR3 loop is CASRWPDGAYGYTF. The CDR3 coding sequence is TGTGCCAGCCGTTGGCCAGATGGGGCCTATGGCTACACCTTC.

The rearrangement joins TRBV5-6 to TRBJ2-6; the D is unclear. V was shortened by 4 bases and J by 0 bases, with 8 bases between the two germline ends. The CDR3 length is 15 residues. Looked up from germline, CDR1 is SGHDT and CDR2 is YYEEEE. The CDR3 sequence: CASSPRPSGANVLTF. The CDR3 DNA reads as TGTGCCAGCAGCCCTAGACCCTCTGGGGCCAACGTCCTGACTTTC.

The chain couples TRBV5-8 to TRBJ1-5, with TRBD1 identical over 9 bases. From germline, CDR1 is SGHTS and CDR2 YDEGEE. With 4 bases clipped from V and 0 bases from J, the junction kept 5 bases outside the gene matches. This CDR3 region has 16 residues. For the CDR3, the DNA is TGTGCCAGCAGCCCAGGGACAGGGTATAGCAATCAGCCCCAGCATTTT. Its translation is CASSPGTGYSNQPQHF.

This chain uses TRBV14 with TRBJ2-5, with 7 bases lining up with TRBD2. J lost 2 bases, V lost 1 base, and 10 bases had no gene match. There are 17 residues in the CDR3. Per the germline V gene, CDR1 is SGHDN and CDR2 is FVKESK. The CDR3 spells CASSQGTLAGSQETQYF. CDR3 sequence (DNA): TGTGCCAGCAGCCAAGGGACCTTAGCGGGTTCGCAAGAGACCCAGTACTTC. The entire variable domain, with the rest obtained from reference TRBV14 and TRBJ2-5, is as follows: EAGVTQFPSHSVIEKGQTVTLRCDPISGHDNLYWYRRVMGKEIKFLLHFVKESKQDESGMPNNRFLAERTGGTYSTLKVQPAELEDSGVYFCASSQGTLAGSQETQYFGPGTRLLVL.

V gene TRBV12-5 combines with J gene TRBJ2-3, with a tentative D call TRBD2 (6 bases). The CDR3 has 15 amino acids. The V end lost 4 bases, the J end lost 2 bases, and 13 bases lay between the germline ends. Germline V CDR1 and CDR2: LGHNT, FRNRAP. The CDR3 region has the DNA TGTGCTAGTGGTTCTGGGAGGCTCTCCACAGATACGCAGTATTTT. It yields the protein CASGSGRLSTDTQYF.

This chain joins TRBV18 and TRBJ1-2, with no clear D. CDR1 and CDR2 (germline): KGHSH, LQKENI. The V end lost 1 base, the J end lost 3 bases, and 9 bases lay between the germline ends. The CDR3 spans 14 residues. In nucleotides, the CDR3 is TGTGCCAGCTCACCACAGGGAATGGACTATGGCTACACCTTC. Translating gives CASSPQGMDYGYTF.

In its sample, this clone was seen once. V and J are TRBV4-2 and TRBJ2-2; unclear D gene. Trimming cost V 2 bases and J 6 bases, with 4 bases left between them. Germline CDR1 and CDR2: LGHNA and YNFKEQ. The CDR3 totals 12 residues. The chain's CDR3 is CASSQYSGELFF. CDR3 in DNA: TGTGCCAGCAGCCAATATTCCGGGGAGCTGTTTTTT.

The chain links TRBV21-1 to TRBJ2-7; TRBD2 is the table's D call, not checked against the DNA. TRBV21-1 is deemed a pseudogene. This CDR3 comprises 20 residues. This CDR3 reads CASSGGAPEASRSPLYEQYF. CDR3 DNA sequence: TGTGCCAGCAGCGGAGGGGCTCCGGAGGCTAGCCGATCACCTCTCTACGAGCAGTACTTC.

The chain employs TRBV27 and TRBJ2-2; the match to TRBD2 covers 11 bases. The germline V gene encodes CDR1 MNHEY and CDR2 SMNVEV (reference sequence). The CDR3 loop spans 15 amino acids. The ends lost 6 bases at V and 4 bases at J; junction bases unmatched: 4. As DNA, the CDR3 is TGTGCCAGCAGCCGACTAGCGGGATCCACCGGGGAGCTGTTTTTT. This encodes CASSRLAGSTGELFF.

The chain couples TRBV7-9 to TRBJ2-1, with 7 bases aligning to TRBD1. CDR1 is SEHNR, CDR2 FQNEAQ, per germline (reference sequence). V shed 4 bases and J 15 bases; nucleotides not matched to a gene: 9. The CDR3 loop spans 12 amino acids. CDR3 residues: CASSSLQGSPFF. The CDR3 DNA is TGTGCCAGCAGCTCCTTACAGGGGAGCCCGTTCTTC.

This rearrangement joins TRBV15 to TRBJ1-2; tentative D call: TRBD1 (5 bases). Germline lookup yields CDR1 LNHNV and CDR2 YYDKDF (reference sequence). With 3 bases removed from V and 2 bases from J, the gap between germline ends came to 10 bases. The CDR3 contains 14 residues. The CDR3 protein is CATSSGAWNYGYTF. For the CDR3, the DNA is TGTGCCACCAGCAGCGGGGCTTGGAACTATGGCTACACCTTC. Drawing the rest from reference TRBV15 and TRBJ1-2, the complete variable domain is DAMVIQNPRYQVTQFGKPVTLSCSQTLNHNVMYWYQQKSSQAPKLLFHYYDKDFNNEADTPDNFQSRRPNTSFCFLDIRSPGLGDTAMYLCATSSGAWNYGYTFGSGTRLTVV.

The rearrangement links TRBV7-6 to TRBJ2-7, with TRBD1 matching over 11 bases. The junction had 2 bases not matched to a gene; V was cut back by 3 bases and J by 1 base. CDR1 is SGHVS and CDR2 is FNYEAQ in the germline V gene. The CDR3 runs 15 residues. The CDR3 coding sequence is TGTGCCAGCAGCTTGGGACAGGGGGGGTCCTACGAGCAGTACTTC. Its protein product is CASSLGQGGSYEQYF.

The chain employs TRBV4-2 and TRBJ2-2; TRBD2 matches 11 bases. With 4 bases clipped from V and 6 bases from J, the junction kept 10 bases outside the gene matches. Germline loops: CDR1 LGHNA, CDR2 YNFKEQ. This CDR3 comprises 17 residues. The CDR3 region has the DNA TGTGCCAGCAGCCCCAGGAGTACTAGCGGGAGTTCCGGGGAGCTGTTTTTT. It is translated as CASSPRSTSGSSGELFF.

Remarks on this clone: Other DNA sequences in this specimen translate into the identical CDR3. V usage is TRBV18 and J usage is TRBJ2-5; D unclear. From germline, CDR1 is KGHSH and CDR2 LQKENI. Trimming stripped 3 bases from V and 1 base from J, with 6 bases between. The CDR3 has 13 amino acids. The DNA of the CDR3 is TGTGCCAGCTCACCGGGCCTCCAAGAGACCCAGTACTTC. Translation: CASSPGLQETQYF. Full variable domain (missing parts from reference TRBV18 and TRBJ2-5): NAGVMQNPRHLVRRRGQEARLRCSPMKGHSHVYWYRQLPEEGLKFMVYLQKENIIDESGMPKERFSAEFPKEGPSILRIQQVVRGDSAAYFCASSPGLQETQYFGPGTRLLVL.

This clone has a handful of counts. CDR3 residues: CASSLESGAFF. The DNA for the CDR3 is TGTGCCAGCAGCTTGGAGTCGGGAGCTTTCTTT. This sequence joins TRBV7-2 and TRBJ1-1; D gene uncertain. CDR3 length: 11 amino acids. Trimming took 3 bases from V and 10 from J, leaving 9 bases between them. Germline V gene sequence: CDR1 SGHTA, CDR2 FQGNSA.

This clone was recorded only once. The chain recombines TRBV18 with TRBJ1-5, with unresolved D. This CDR3 contains 14 residues. Germline values: CDR1 KGHSH, CDR2 LQKENI. V gave up 3 bases and J gave up 6 bases, with 12 bases separating them. The CDR3 is CASSPPGGRQPQHF. DNA of the CDR3: TGTGCCAGCTCACCTCCGGGAGGGCGTCAGCCCCAGCATTTT.

Regarding this clone: One junction end does not reproduce the germline sequence, and a read error may be involved. The rearrangement joins TRBV18 to TRBJ1-5, with 8 bases fitting TRBD1. This CDR3 has 15 amino acids. Germline CDR1 is KGHSH and CDR2 is LQKENI. CDR3 sequence reads: CASSPQGVRDQPQHF. The CDR3 DNA follows: TGTGCCAGCTCCCCACAGGGGGTAAGGGATCAGCCCCAGCATTTT.

CDR3 region: CASSYSGPLGMDEQYF. In nucleotides, the CDR3 is TGTGCCAGCAGTTACAGCGGCCCCCTGGGTATGGACGAGCAGTACTTC. The rearrangement links TRBV6-5 to TRBJ2-7, with a tentative D call TRBD2 (5 bases). V lost 2 bases and J lost 5, with 19 bases in between. CDR3 size: 16 residues. Germline V CDR1 and CDR2: MNHEY, SVGAGI.

The genes are TRBV6-6 and TRBJ2-7, with a tentative D call TRBD1 (6 bases). The CDR3 has 13 residues. Deletions cut 5 bases from V and 10 bases from J, with 18 bases between. CDR1 and CDR2 (germline): MNHNY, SVGAGI (reference sequence). The CDR3 is CASSQAQGREQYF. CDR3 in DNA: TGTGCCAGCAGTCAGGCACAGGGCAGGGAACAGTACTTC.

The chain couples TRBV29-1 to TRBJ1-2; maybe TRBD1 (6 bases). Deletions cut 3 bases from V and 0 bases from J, with 14 bases between. The CDR3 sequence is 15 residues long. The germline V gene has CDR1 SQVTM and CDR2 ANQGSEA. Here the CDR3 reads CSVEIPGAANYGYTF. Here the CDR3 DNA reads TGCAGCGTTGAGATCCCAGGGGCGGCTAACTATGGCTACACCTTC.

The chain carries TRBV5-1 and TRBJ2-1, with D perhaps TRBD2 (6 bases). V dropped 2 bases and J dropped 10 bases, with 16 bases sitting between them. Germline V gene data show CDR1 as SGHRS and CDR2 as YFSETQ. The CDR3 length is 14 residues. The CDR3 loop reads CASSLNGGPKEQFF. The CDR3 DNA sequence: TGCGCCAGCAGCTTAAACGGGGGTCCCAAGGAGCAGTTCTTC. The full variable domain, its missing parts supplied by reference TRBV5-1 and TRBJ2-1, is KAGVTQTPRYLIKTRGQQVTLSCSPISGHRSVSWYQQTPGQGLQFLFEYFSETQRNKGNFPGRFSGRQFSNSRSEMNVSTLELGDSALYLCASSLNGGPKEQFFGPGTRLTVL.

This chain uses TRBV11-2 with TRBJ2-7; TRBD2 matches at 12 bases. Germline V gene data show CDR1 as SGHAT and CDR2 as FQNNGV. V shed 5 bases and J 4 bases; nucleotides not matched to a gene: 3. The CDR3 extends over 14 amino acids. CDR3 in amino acids: CASSQTSGGYEQYF. The DNA of the CDR3 is TGTGCCAGCAGCCAGACTAGCGGGGGTTACGAGCAGTACTTC.

This chain links TRBV6-1 with TRBJ2-1; no reliable D call. V lost 9 bases to trimming and J lost 6 bases, with 12 bases between them. Germline V gene lookup returns CDR1 MNHNS and CDR2 SASEGT. This CDR3 has 12 residues. The CDR3 region is CASRLNLNEQFF. DNA for the CDR3: TGTGCCAGTAGACTCAACCTCAATGAGCAGTTCTTC.